This TCR beta chain was sequenced for a study of blood T cell repertoires in COVID-19. About the research overall: The United States, Italy and Spain provided the acute and convalescent COVID-19 samples. The cDNA or gDNA used as material had been derived from T cells, B-cell-depleted T cells, or PBMCs.

Original processing methods: Amplified reference gene primers provided the basis for estimating nucleated cell counts. Clones were read by immunoSEQ multiplex PCR, and TCRdb kept only the in-frame ones, dropping some. For V, J and clone size, that table is used; D and trimming come from the DNA. The data hold 300,000 to 350,000 clones, with approximately 82% observed a single time. The sample holds one count of this clone. There are 14 residues in the CDR3. The ends lost 4 bases at V and 0 bases at J; junction bases unmatched: 0. The germline CDR1 and CDR2 sequences are LGHNA and YNFKEQ. The sample was peripheral blood. This rearrangement joins TRBV4-2 to TRBJ2-7; 10 bases line up with TRBD1. The receptor was isolated from a man younger than 45 with active or convalescent COVID-19. CDR3 coding DNA: TGTGCCAGCAGCCGGGACAGGGGCTCCTACGAGCAGTACTTC. This codes for CASSRDRGSYEQYF.